A single sample is the source of the 23 T cell receptor beta chains below, sequenced in a study of cytomegalovirus exposure and HLA in healthy donors. The study ran its PCR with 60 Vbeta and 13 Jbeta primers. TCRdb keeps only in-frame clones here, not all; method: immunoSEQ multiplex PCR. The sample comprises roughly 200,000 clones, 80% to 90% of which are singletons, and 2.9% rests with the top ten. Input material: PBMCs. Receptors originate from a man aged 30 to 39 in good health and CMV-seronegative.

The V and J genes are TRBV5-1 and TRBJ2-1; a weak D match, TRBD1 (5 bases). V was pared by 2 bases and J by 7 bases, with 7 bases between. The V gene's germline CDR1 is SGHRS and CDR2 YFSETQ. The CDR3 sequence is 12 residues long. CDR3 loop: CASSLQENEQFF. CDR3 sequence (DNA): TGCGCCAGCAGCTTACAGGAAAATGAGCAGTTCTTC.

The rearrangement joins TRBV23-1 to TRBJ2-3, with TRBD2 as a possible D gene (5 bases). TRBV23-1 is labeled an ORF, and its function is uncertain. The CDR3 spans 13 residues. Trimming cost V 6 bases and J 2 bases, with 9 bases left between them. In DNA form, the CDR3 reads TGCGCCAGCAGCCAGCGGCCCACAGATACGCAGTATTTT. This encodes CASSQRPTDTQYF.

This chain joins TRBV5-6 and TRBJ2-2; tentatively, D is TRBD2 (6 bases). Germline V lookup: CDR1 SGHDT, CDR2 YYEEEE. The V and J ends lost 4 bases and 7 bases respectively, with 20 bases between them. CDR3 size: 16 residues. Written as DNA, the CDR3 is TGTGCCAGCAGCCCGCTCATCGGGGGACGTAGCGGGGAGCTGTTTTTT. It encodes CASSPLIGGRSGELFF. Full variable domain (outside the CDR3, taken from reference TRBV5-6 and TRBJ2-2): DAGVTQSPTHLIKTRGQQVTLRCSPKSGHDTVSWYQQALGQGPQFIFQYYEEEERQRGNFPDRFSGHQFPNYSSELNVNALLLGDSALYLCASSPLIGGRSGELFFGEGSRLTVL.

The V gene is TRBV6-6, the J gene TRBJ2-5, with TRBD1 identical over 7 bases. CDR3 size: 15 residues. J was trimmed by 4 bases and V by 4 bases; bases with no gene match: 9. Looked up from germline, CDR1 is MNHNY and CDR2 is SVGAGI (reference sequence). CDR3 coding DNA: TGTGCCAGCAGTTCCCGGACAGGAACGATAGAGACCCAGTACTTC. Encoded protein: CASSSRTGTIETQYF.

V gene TRBV2 combines with J gene TRBJ2-1; TRBD2 agrees at 7 bases. Germline CDR1 and CDR2: SNHLY and FYNNEI. V dropped 7 bases and J dropped 5; count of bases not matched to a gene: 5. The CDR3 has 13 residues. For the CDR3, the DNA is TGTGCCAGCAAAGGACTAGACAACAATGAGCAGTTCTTC. It codes for CASKGLDNNEQFF.

CDR3 DNA sequence: TGTGCCACCAGCAGAGATCGAGAGGGGGCGCAGCAGACCCAGTACTTC. Its protein is CATSRDREGAQQTQYF. The chain joins TRBV15 to TRBJ2-5, with 7 bases identical to TRBD1. The CDR3 runs 16 residues. The germline CDR1 and CDR2 sequences are LNHNV and YYDKDF (reference sequence). V gave up 0 bases and J gave up 6 bases; unmatched junction bases: 10.

The chain links TRBV2 to TRBJ2-5; 11 bases are shared with TRBD2. J gave up 5 bases and V 3 bases, and 5 bases lay outside the gene matches. This CDR3 has 15 amino acids. Germline-derived CDR1 and CDR2 are SNHLY and FYNNEI. The CDR3 DNA is TGTGCCAGCAGTGACAGACTAGCGGGGCGGGAGACCCAGTACTTC. Translation gives CASSDRLAGRETQYF.

In this sample, this clone turned up once. This chain links TRBV28 with TRBJ2-2; tentative D call: TRBD1 (5 bases). The CDR3 loop spans 13 amino acids. The germline V and J ends were trimmed by 8 bases and 4 bases, with 11 bases remaining between them. Germline lookup yields CDR1 MDHEN and CDR2 SYDVKM. The CDR3 nucleotides are TGTGCCAGCCTTACAGGAGTCACCGGGGAGCTGTTTTTT. Translated, it gives CASLTGVTGELFF.

This chain links TRBV5-1 with TRBJ2-3; tentative D call: TRBD1 (6 bases). Between the trimmed V and J ends, which lost 3 bases and 6 bases, there was a span of 14 bases. Germline values: CDR1 SGHRS, CDR2 YFSETQ. The CDR3 consists of 14 residues. The CDR3, as DNA: TGCGCCAGCAGCTCCGGGACACTCGGGGATACGCAGTATTTT. Encoded protein: CASSSGTLGDTQYF.

DNA for the CDR3: TGTGCCAGCAGTTCCAAGGACTACCCTAACTATGGCTACACCTTC. It is translated as CASSSKDYPNYGYTF. The J gene is TRBJ1-2, the V gene TRBV27; no reliable D call. The CDR3 consists of 15 residues. V lost 4 bases, J lost 0 bases, and 12 bases lay in between. Germline loops: CDR1 MNHEY, CDR2 SMNVEV (reference sequence).

The CDR3 DNA follows: TGTGCCAGCAGTTTCCAGCGGGGGCGCACAGATACGCAGTATTTT. Translated, it gives CASSFQRGRTDTQYF. The V and J genes are TRBV28 and TRBJ2-3; 8 bases are a match to TRBD2. Germline lookup yields CDR1 MDHEN and CDR2 SYDVKM. Losses at the gene ends were 3 bases for V and 1 base for J; bases not matched to a gene: 3. The CDR3 extends over 15 amino acids.

This clone has just one count. Other DNA variants within this sample encode the same CDR3. The rearrangement joins TRBV27 to TRBJ2-7, with a tentative D call TRBD2 (5 bases). CDR3 size: 13 residues. CDR1 and CDR2 from the germline V gene are MNHEY and SMNVEV (reference sequence). The V gene lost 3 bases and the J gene lost 1 base, with 7 bases spanning the gap. The DNA for the CDR3 is TGTGCCAGCAGTTTCGGGATATCCTACGAGCAGTACTTC. It encodes CASSFGISYEQYF.

V usage is TRBV19 and J usage is TRBJ2-2; TRBD1 aligns across 7 bases. The CDR3 contains 15 residues. Unmatched junction bases numbered 4, after V lost 5 bases and J lost 1 base. From germline, CDR1 is LNHDA and CDR2 SQIVND (reference sequence). As DNA, the CDR3 is TGTGCCAGTAGTGGTAGGACAGGGAACACCGGGGAGCTGTTTTTT. Translation: CASSGRTGNTGELFF.

V is TRBV15 and J is TRBJ2-5; 7 bases map to TRBD2. This CDR3 comprises 16 residues. In germline, CDR1 is LNHNV, CDR2 YYDKDF (reference sequence). V was pared by 5 bases and J by 2 bases, with 11 bases of the junction left unmatched. This CDR3 is CATSESSSGAQETQYF. The CDR3 bases are TGTGCCACCAGCGAGAGTTCGAGCGGGGCACAAGAGACCCAGTACTTC.

The rearrangement links TRBV7-2 to TRBJ1-1; a possible D gene is TRBD1 (6 bases). Germline V gene sequence: CDR1 SGHTA, CDR2 FQGNSA. This CDR3 has 14 amino acids. The V end was cut by 5 bases, the J end by 3 bases, with 13 bases between. DNA for the CDR3: TGTGCCAGCAGCAGACAGGTTGAGGACACTGAAGCTTTCTTT. Amino acids: CASSRQVEDTEAFF.

DNA for the CDR3: TGTGCCACCGACTCCTCAGCCAAAAACATTCAGTACTTC. This gives the protein CATDSSAKNIQYF. The chain combines TRBV6-1 with TRBJ2-4, with no clear D. The germline CDR1 and CDR2 sequences are MNHNS and SASEGT. V was shortened by 10 bases and J by 0 bases, with 10 bases between the two germline ends. CDR3 length equals 13 residues.

The chain couples TRBV5-4 to TRBJ2-7; TRBD2 matches at 8 bases. Trimming at V came to 4 bases and at J to 6 bases, leaving 3 bases not matched to a gene. The CDR3 length is 12 residues. CDR1 SGHNT and CDR2 YYREEE come from the germline V gene (reference sequence). The CDR3 spells CASSPGGSEQYF. The CDR3 nucleotides are TGTGCCAGCAGCCCGGGGGGGTCCGAGCAGTACTTC.

This clone has only a few counts. The chain uses TRBV4-2 and TRBJ2-7; D unclear. The V and J ends lost 4 bases and 2 bases respectively, with 9 bases between them. From germline, CDR1 is LGHNA and CDR2 YNFKEQ. This CDR3 has 13 amino acids. CDR3 sequence: CASSRETTYEQYF. The CDR3 bases are TGTGCCAGCAGCCGAGAAACTACCTACGAGCAGTACTTC.

This clone was counted only a few times. This chain's CDR3 is CASSLDGTGNSPLHF. The CDR3 nucleotides are TGTGCCAGCAGCTTAGACGGGACAGGAAATTCACCCCTCCACTTT. The chain links TRBV7-9 to TRBJ1-6, with 8 nucleotides matching TRBD1. The CDR3 consists of 15 residues. Germline V gene lookup returns CDR1 SEHNR and CDR2 FQNEAQ (reference sequence). V lost 1 base to trimming and J lost 7 bases; unmatched junction nucleotides: 3.

Only one count was recorded for this clone. J is TRBJ2-7 and V is TRBV6-6; D gene unclear. V lost 6 bases, J lost 3 bases, and 9 bases lay in between. The CDR3 is made up of 12 amino acids. The germline V gene has CDR1 MNHNY and CDR2 SVGAGI (reference sequence). CDR3 amino acids: CASSPNSYEQYF. CDR3 sequence (DNA): TGTGCCAGCAGCCCGAACAGCTACGAGCAGTACTTC.

The chain recombines TRBV5-4 with TRBJ1-1, with 8 bases aligning to TRBD1. V lost 4 bases to trimming and J lost 2 bases; unmatched junction nucleotides: 4. The CDR3 consists of 14 residues. CDR1 SGHNT and CDR2 YYREEE come from the germline V gene (reference sequence). As DNA, the CDR3 is TGTGCCAGCAGCCCTGGACAGGGCAACACTGAAGCTTTCTTT. It yields the protein CASSPGQGNTEAFF.

The chain joins TRBV14 to TRBJ1-1, with 12 bases aligning to TRBD1. This CDR3 has 15 residues. The germline gives CDR1 SGHDN, CDR2 FVKESK. V lost 3 bases, J lost 4 bases, and 3 bases stayed unmatched. The CDR3 is CASSQGQGAGTEAFF. CDR3 coding DNA: TGTGCCAGCAGCCAGGGACAGGGGGCTGGCACTGAAGCTTTCTTT.

This chain joins TRBV7-9 and TRBJ2-3; D possibly corresponds to TRBD1 (6 bases). Trimming shortened V by 5 bases and J by 5 bases, and 17 bases separated the two germline ends. The CDR3 length is 15 residues. The germline V gene has CDR1 SEHNR and CDR2 FQNEAQ (reference sequence). CDR3 in amino acids: CASSIPTGGQDTQYF. The CDR3 DNA sequence: TGTGCCAGCAGCATACCGACAGGAGGCCAAGATACGCAGTATTTT.